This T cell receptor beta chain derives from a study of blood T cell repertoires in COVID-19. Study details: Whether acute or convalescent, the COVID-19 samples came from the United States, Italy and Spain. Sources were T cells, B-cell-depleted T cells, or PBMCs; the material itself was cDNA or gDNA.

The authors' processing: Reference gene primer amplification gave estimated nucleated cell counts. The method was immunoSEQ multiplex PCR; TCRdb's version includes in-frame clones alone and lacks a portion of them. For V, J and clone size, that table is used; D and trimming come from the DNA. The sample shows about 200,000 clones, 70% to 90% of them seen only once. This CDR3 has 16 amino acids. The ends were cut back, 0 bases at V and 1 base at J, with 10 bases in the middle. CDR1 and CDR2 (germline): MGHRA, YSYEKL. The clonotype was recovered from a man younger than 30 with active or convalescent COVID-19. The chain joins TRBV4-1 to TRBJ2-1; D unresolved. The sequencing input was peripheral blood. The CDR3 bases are TGCGCCAGCAGCCAAGATCCCGGTTTTTCCTACAATGAGCAGTTCTTC. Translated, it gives CASSQDPGFSYNEQFF.